This section outlines one TCR beta chain sequence together with its context. Its antigen remains unknown. Both 60 Vbeta primers and 13 Jbeta primers went into the PCR. TCRdb's copy holds only in-frame clones and misses some; the assay was immunoSEQ multiplex PCR. The table includes about 140,000 clones, around 80% detected once. The source of the sample is a study of cytomegalovirus exposure and HLA in healthy donors. Notes on the study in general: Among immune exposure information, only CMV serostatus was available. On later analysis, the bulk of CMV-associated TCR beta chains appeared to be HLA-restricted.

Trimming pared 6 bases from V and 6 bases from J, leaving 15 bases between. The CDR3 contains 13 residues. CDR1 is MNHNS, CDR2 SASEGT, per germline. The TCR was taken from a man in his forties or fifties in good health and CMV-seropositive. The chain joins TRBV6-1 to TRBJ2-7; no definite D call. Sequencing was performed on PBMCs. In DNA, the CDR3 is TGTGCCAGCAGAGTTTCTACCCGCCTCGAGCAGTACTTC. It yields the protein CASRVSTRLEQYF.